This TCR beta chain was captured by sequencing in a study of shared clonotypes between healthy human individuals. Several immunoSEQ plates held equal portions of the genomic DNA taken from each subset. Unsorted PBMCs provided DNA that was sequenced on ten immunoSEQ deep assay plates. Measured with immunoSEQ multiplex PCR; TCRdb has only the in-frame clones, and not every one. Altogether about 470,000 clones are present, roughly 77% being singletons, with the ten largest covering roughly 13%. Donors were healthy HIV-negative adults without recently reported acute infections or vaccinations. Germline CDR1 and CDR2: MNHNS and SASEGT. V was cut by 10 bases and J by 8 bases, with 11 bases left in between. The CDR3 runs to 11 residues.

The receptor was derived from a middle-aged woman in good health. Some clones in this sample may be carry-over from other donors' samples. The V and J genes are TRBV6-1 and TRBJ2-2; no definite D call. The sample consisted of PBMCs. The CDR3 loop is CATRETGELFF. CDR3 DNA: TGTGCCACCCGAGAAACAGGGGAGCTGTTTTTT.